This T cell receptor beta chain was found in a study of shared clonotypes between healthy human individuals. The overall study: The study used three CD4 naive, three CD4 memory, two CD8 naive and one CD8 memory plate per donor.

General observations from the study: The study found about 5% of naive CD4 clonotypes shared across a few donors.

CD45RO-negative, CCR7-positively selected cells formed the naive CD8 fraction, excluding terminally differentiated effector memory CD45RA+ cells. Generated by immunoSEQ multiplex PCR, the TCRdb table keeps only in-frame clones and is missing some. The data hold around 2,000,000 clones, with about 95% observed a single time. The CDR3 runs to 15 residues. Trimming removed 5 bases from V and 3 bases from J; junction bases left unmatched: 8. The germline CDR1 and CDR2 sequences are SGHDN and FVKESK. Remarks on this clone: Its target is unknown.

The chain uses TRBV14 and TRBJ1-1; 8 nucleotides agree with TRBD1. The sample was naive CD8+ T cells sorted from blood. This clonotype originated in a man in his late teens or twenties in good health. This chain's CDR3 is CASSYQTGEDTEAFF. The CDR3 bases are TGTGCCAGCAGCTACCAGACAGGGGAGGACACTGAAGCTTTCTTT.